The next 26 T cell receptor beta chains were all read from a single sample in a study of OX40 agonist ivuxolimab in advanced cancers. TCRdb keeps only in-frame clones here, not all; method: immunoSEQ multiplex PCR. The sample shows around 22,000 clones, more than 80% of them seen only once. This material consisted of CD4+ or CD8+ T cells sorted from blood, taken in a trial of the OX40 agonist ivuxolimab. These receptors were taken from an adult with an advanced solid tumor such as melanoma, head and neck, liver or kidney cancer.

This clone was picked up a small number of times. This chain links TRBV6-1 with TRBJ1-5; no firm D call. With 5 bases removed from V and 7 bases from J, the gap between germline ends came to 9 bases. The germline CDR1 and CDR2 sequences are MNHNS and SASEGT. This CDR3 has 12 amino acids. Here the CDR3 reads CASSLAWQPQHF. The CDR3 bases are TGTGCCAGCAGTCTGGCATGGCAGCCCCAGCATTTT.

To note about this clone: This sample also contains other DNA sequences that code for the same CDR3. V usage is TRBV18 and J usage is TRBJ1-3, with D uncertain. This CDR3 region has 14 residues. Trimming shortened V by 0 bases and J by 1 base, and 4 bases separated the two germline ends. Looked up from germline, CDR1 is KGHSH and CDR2 is LQKENI. CDR3 nucleotides: TGTGCCAGCTCACCACCTCGTTCTGGAAACACCATATATTTT. It codes for CASSPPRSGNTIYF.

This clone was counted a few times. Its ends do not fully match the called genes, so a read error is possible. The chain links TRBV7-3 to TRBJ2-7; 8 bases match TRBD1. The CDR3 consists of 16 residues. Per germline, CDR1 SGHTA and CDR2 FQGTGA. CDR3 loop: CASSLTAGTGSYEQYF. The CDR3 DNA reads TGTGCCAGCAGCCTAACCGCCGGGACAGGATCCTACGAGCAGTACTTC.

V usage is TRBV25-1 and J usage is TRBJ2-2; D gene uncertain. Germline lookup yields CDR1 MGHDK and CDR2 SYGVNS. The V and J ends lost 2 bases and 6 bases respectively, with 10 bases between them. This CDR3 comprises 14 residues. The CDR3 sequence is CASSETGPSGELFF. In DNA form, the CDR3 reads TGTGCCAGCAGTGAAACCGGACCATCCGGGGAGCTGTTTTTT.

In DNA form, the CDR3 reads TGCGCCAGCAGCCCCGGCCCCCAAGAGACCCAGTACTTC. It codes for CASSPGPQETQYF. The chain couples TRBV5-1 to TRBJ2-5; no firm D call. The CDR3 has 13 residues. Between the trimmed V and J ends, which lost 4 bases and 1 base, there was a span of 8 bases. Per germline, CDR1 SGHRS and CDR2 YFSETQ.

This clone turned up a few times. This rearrangement joins TRBV18 to TRBJ2-3, with D tentatively TRBD2 (6 bases). This CDR3 contains 14 residues. Trimming left V 6 bases short and J 1 base short, with 11 bases between. The germline CDR1 and CDR2 sequences are KGHSH and LQKENI. CDR3 DNA sequence: TGTGCCAGCTCGTTTCCGGGAGGCACAGATACGCAGTATTTT. Translated: CASSFPGGTDTQYF.

This sequence joins TRBV27 and TRBJ2-1; TRBD2 aligns across 7 bases. The V segment lost 6 bases and the J segment 9 bases; nucleotides outside the gene matches: 5. The CDR3 is made up of 12 amino acids. From germline, CDR1 is MNHEY and CDR2 SMNVEV (reference sequence). The DNA for the CDR3 is TGTGCCAGCAGCCAGACTAGCCGTGAGCAGTTCTTC. As protein: CASSQTSREQFF.

The rearrangement joins TRBV7-2 to TRBJ1-1; D not resolved. Trimming stripped 1 base from V and 3 bases from J, with 9 bases between. Germline CDR1 is SGHTA and CDR2 is FQGNSA. This CDR3 comprises 14 residues. The CDR3 DNA sequence: TGTGCCAGCAGCTTAGATCGGGAAGACACTGAAGCTTTCTTT. It translates to CASSLDREDTEAFF.

This clone has only a few counts. The rearrangement links TRBV7-2 to TRBJ2-3, with 11 bases matching TRBD1. V shed 7 bases, J shed 4 bases, and the junction held 4 bases outside the gene matches. The CDR3 extends over 14 amino acids. From germline, CDR1 is SGHTA and CDR2 FQGNSA. CDR3 in DNA: TGTGCCAGCATAGGGACAGGGGGTGCAGATACGCAGTATTTT. This sequence encodes CASIGTGGADTQYF.

The chain joins TRBV19 to TRBJ1-4; 10 positions agree with TRBD1. CDR1 and CDR2 from the germline V gene are LNHDA and SQIVND (reference sequence). The CDR3 consists of 14 residues. V lost 4 bases to trimming and J lost 7 bases; unmatched junction nucleotides: 3. As DNA, the CDR3 is TGTGCCAGTAGTAGGGGACAGGGGCCTGAAAAACTGTTTTTT. Translation: CASSRGQGPEKLFF.

The genes are TRBV7-9 and TRBJ2-6, with D tentatively TRBD2 (6 bases). V was pared by 7 bases and J by 0 bases, with 19 bases between. The CDR3 sequence is 18 residues long. The V gene's germline CDR1 is SEHNR and CDR2 FQNEAQ (reference sequence). The CDR3 is CASILSPGGGSGANVLTF. The CDR3 DNA follows: TGTGCCAGCATCCTCTCCCCCGGGGGAGGCTCTGGGGCCAACGTCCTGACTTTC. Together with reference TRBV7-9 and TRBJ2-6, the CDR3 gives the full variable domain: DTGVSQNPRHKITKRGQNVTFRCDPISEHNRLYWYRQTLGQGPEFLTYFQNEAQLEKSRLLSDRFSAERPKGSFSTLEIQRTEQGDSAMYLCASILSPGGGSGANVLTFGAGSRLTVL.

The chain uses TRBV5-8 and TRBJ2-1; D may be TRBD1 (5 bases). Germline loops: CDR1 SGHTS, CDR2 YDEGEE. Trimming shortened V by 2 bases and J by 0 bases, and 12 bases separated the two germline ends. The CDR3 loop spans 16 amino acids. The CDR3: CASSFSGRFSYNEQFF. DNA of the CDR3: TGTGCCAGCAGCTTTTCAGGGCGCTTCTCCTACAATGAGCAGTTCTTC.

The chain recombines TRBV7-2 with TRBJ2-7; 8 bases align to TRBD1. The CDR3 consists of 17 residues. The germline gives CDR1 SGHTA, CDR2 FQGNSA. Trimming cost V 5 bases and J 4 bases; bases outside gene matches: 16. In nucleotides, the CDR3 is TGTGCCAGCAGCACCCGAGGAGGGGCAGGGGGCGGTTACGAGCAGTACTTC. Protein sequence: CASSTRGGAGGGYEQYF.

The chain has TRBV6-1 and TRBJ2-6, with D tentatively TRBD1 or TRBD2 (5 bases each). Germline CDR1 reads MNHNS; CDR2 reads SASEGT. This CDR3 has 13 residues. V lost 6 bases and J lost 4, with 7 bases in between. CDR3 protein: CASRGRGANVLTF. CDR3 DNA sequence: TGTGCCAGCAGGGGACGGGGGGCCAACGTCCTGACTTTC.

The chain employs TRBV19 and TRBJ1-6; D ambiguous. The V gene's germline CDR1 is LNHDA and CDR2 SQIVND (reference sequence). Trimming removed 1 base from V and 6 bases from J, with 10 bases in between. This CDR3 is 15 amino acids long. CDR3 region: CASSIGGATNSPLHF. The CDR3 bases are TGTGCCAGTAGTATAGGTGGAGCTACTAATTCACCCCTCCACTTT.

The chain carries TRBV11-3 and TRBJ1-5; D not resolved. The CDR3 spans 13 residues. Germline lookup yields CDR1 SGHNT and CDR2 YENEEA. Between the trimmed V and J ends, which lost 5 bases and 7 bases, there was a span of 12 bases. Here the CDR3 DNA reads TGTGCCAGCAGCCAATCTATAACACAGCCCCAGCATTTT. Translated, it gives CASSQSITQPQHF.

The J gene is TRBJ2-3, the V gene TRBV10-2, with TRBD1 matching 7 bases. V lost 6 bases, J lost 2 bases, and 5 bases stayed unmatched. The CDR3 extends over 14 amino acids. CDR1 and CDR2 (germline): WSHSY, SAAADI. This chain's CDR3 is CASSSGTVTDTQYF. The CDR3 nucleotides are TGCGCCAGCAGCTCCGGGACAGTCACAGATACGCAGTATTTT.

The rearrangement links TRBV4-1 to TRBJ1-5; D is unresolved. CDR1 and CDR2 from the germline V gene are MGHRA and YSYEKL. Between the trimmed V and J ends, which lost 3 bases and 0 bases, there was a span of 15 bases. This CDR3 is built from 17 residues. CDR3 sequence reads: CASSQKGDTYSNQPQHF. Written as DNA, the CDR3 is TGCGCCAGCAGCCAGAAGGGAGACACTTATAGCAATCAGCCCCAGCATTTT.

This rearrangement joins TRBV6-5 to TRBJ1-2, with TRBD1 matching 7 bases. Per germline, CDR1 MNHEY and CDR2 SVGAGI. Trimming at V came to 5 bases and at J to 2 bases, leaving 5 bases not matched to a gene. This CDR3 has 14 residues. CDR3 sequence: CASSPATGNYGYTF. In DNA form, the CDR3 reads TGTGCCAGCAGTCCCGCGACAGGGAACTATGGCTACACCTTC.

The J gene is TRBJ2-1, the V gene TRBV27; tentative D call: TRBD2 (6 bases). Looked up from germline, CDR1 is MNHEY and CDR2 is SMNVEV (reference sequence). The V and J ends lost 7 bases and 4 bases respectively, with 17 bases between them. This CDR3 has 15 residues. CDR3 sequence: CASTPVRGAYNEQFF. As DNA, the CDR3 is TGTGCCAGCACCCCCGTACGCGGGGCATACAATGAGCAGTTCTTC.

In this sample, this clone turned up once. The V call is TRBV7-9, the J call TRBJ2-7, with unresolved D. The CDR3 has 12 amino acids. Germline values: CDR1 SEHNR, CDR2 FQNEAQ (reference sequence). V gave up 1 base and J gave up 4 bases, with 5 bases separating them. The CDR3 sequence: CASSLVVYEQYF. The CDR3 DNA sequence: TGTGCCAGCAGCTTAGTTGTTTACGAGCAGTACTTC.

This sequence joins TRBV2 and TRBJ2-1, with TRBD2 matching 7 bases. Germline V CDR1 and CDR2: SNHLY, FYNNEI. The junction had 8 bases not matched to a gene; V was cut back by 5 bases and J by 7 bases. The CDR3 covers 14 residues. CDR3 nucleotides: TGTGCCAGCAGTTCTGTGGGGAGGGGTAATGAGCAGTTCTTC. As protein: CASSSVGRGNEQFF.

The chain uses TRBV5-1 and TRBJ1-5; TRBD1 aligns across 7 bases. Germline assignment: CDR1 SGHRS and CDR2 YFSETQ. Trimming removed 0 bases from V and 4 bases from J; junction bases left unmatched: 4. CDR3 length: 15 amino acids. The CDR3, as DNA: TGCGCCAGCAGCTTGGAGGGGGCTAGGAATCAGCCCCAGCATTTT. Protein sequence: CASSLEGARNQPQHF. Filled out from reference TRBV5-1 and TRBJ1-5, the complete variable domain reads KAGVTQTPRYLIKTRGQQVTLSCSPISGHRSVSWYQQTPGQGLQFLFEYFSETQRNKGNFPGRFSGRQFSNSRSEMNVSTLELGDSALYLCASSLEGARNQPQHFGDGTRLSIL.

The J gene is TRBJ1-2, the V gene TRBV6-5, with TRBD1 matching over 7 bases. This CDR3 contains 13 residues. Per the germline V gene, CDR1 is MNHEY and CDR2 is SVGAGI. With V trimmed by 7 bases and J by 5 bases, 7 bases remained unmatched. This CDR3 reads CASKGADRYGYTF. As DNA, the CDR3 is TGTGCCAGCAAGGGGGCCGATCGTTATGGCTACACCTTC.

The chain couples TRBV7-9 to TRBJ1-2, with 12 bases aligning to TRBD1. With V trimmed by 5 bases and J by 8 bases, 9 bases remained unmatched. Germline lookup yields CDR1 SEHNR and CDR2 FQNEAQ (reference sequence). CDR3 length: 15 residues. In DNA, the CDR3 is TGTGCCAGCAGCCCCACCTCCGGGACAGGGGGCGGCTACACCTTC. This sequence encodes CASSPTSGTGGGYTF.

This clone occurred once. CDR3: CASSPLLGGVETEAFF. The CDR3 DNA reads as TGTGCCAGCAGTCCCCTCCTCGGCGGGGTTGAAACTGAAGCTTTCTTT. This sequence joins TRBV27 and TRBJ1-1; D not resolved. The CDR3 extends over 16 amino acids. Germline lookup yields CDR1 MNHEY and CDR2 SMNVEV (reference sequence). V lost 5 bases and J lost 5, with 21 bases in between.